Each of the 6 T cell receptor delta chains below was sequenced from the same sample in a study of gamma-delta T cells after stem cell transplantation. TCRdb fed the RT-PCR reads into CATT to redo clone calling. The repertoire holds approximately 2,000 delta-chain clones, with 15% to 20% as singletons. Sequencing was performed on gamma-delta T cells. These receptors all stem from a human donor. It is not recorded whose cells these are; they may come from a transplant donor.

Within the sample, this clone is medium-sized. The sample carries other DNA sequences with the same CDR3. This chain uses TRDV1 with TRDJ1; 11 nucleotides agree with TRDD3. The germline CDR1 and CDR2 sequences are TSWWSYY and QGS. The CDR3 extends over 19 amino acids. The V gene end was trimmed by 2 bases and the J gene end by 5 bases; junction bases not matched to a gene: 16. The CDR3 DNA reads TGTGCTCTTGGGGAAAGAGAGCCCCCCGACTGGGGGATAAAGGATAAACTCATCTTT. Its translation: CALGEREPPDWGIKDKLIF.

This rearrangement joins TRDV2 to TRDJ3; TRDD3 is a possible D gene (6 bases). This CDR3 spans 25 amino acids. V was trimmed by 0 bases and J by 1 base, leaving 33 bases between them. Germline assignment: CDR1 GEAIGNYY and CDR2 EKD. The CDR3 bases are TGTGCCTGTGACACCGCCGGGAGTGTACGCCTGTTGGATACCCTAGGGTCCTGGGACACCCGACAGATGTTTTTC. This gives the protein CACDTAGSVRLLDTLGSWDTRQMFF.

This chain uses TRDV2 with TRDJ1; 8 bases match TRDD1. Germline CDR1 is GEAIGNYY and CDR2 is EKD. CDR3 length equals 22 residues. With V trimmed by 0 bases and J by 4 bases, 27 bases remained unmatched. The CDR3 DNA reads as TGTGCCTGTGACACCGGAAATAGTACTACGTCTCCTGGGCGCACTACGAGCGATAAACTCATCTTT. Translating it yields CACDTGNSTTSPGRTTSDKLIF.

This clone has only a few counts. The likely explanation is a read error, given a far larger clone one base away. V usage is TRDV3 and J usage is TRDJ1, with TRDD3 identical over 7 bases. This CDR3 is 20 amino acids long. Germline CDR1 is TVYSNPD and CDR2 is GDNSRS (reference sequence). This chain's CDR3 is CASGDSTPTGVMANTDTLIF. CDR3 coding DNA: TGTGCCTCAGGGGACTCTACGCCGACTGGGGTGATGGCCAACACCGATACACTCATCTTT.

This clone was counted only a few times. A far larger clone is only one base removed, so a read error is likely. This chain uses TRDV3 with TRDJ1, with D possibly matching TRDD2 (6 bases). CDR1 is TVYSNPD and CDR2 is GDNSRS in the germline V gene (reference sequence). The CDR3 has 15 amino acids. This chain's CDR3 is CAFSLLPLYTDELIF. CDR3 DNA: TGTGCCTTTTCACTCCTTCCGCTGTACACCGATGAACTCATCTTT.

Only a few counts were recorded for this clone. TCRdb's protein, taken from a much larger clone, differs from this DNA's translation at residue 7, likely owing to a read error; the protein displayed comes from the DNA. V is TRDV2 and J is TRDJ1; maybe TRDD3 (5 bases). The CDR3 has 17 amino acids. V lost 3 bases and J lost 0, with 19 bases in between. CDR1 is GEAIGNYY, CDR2 EKD, per germline. CDR3 residues: CACDRLVDALYTDKLIF. CDR3 coding DNA: TGTGCCTGTGACCGACTGGTGGATGCGCTGTACACCGATAAACTCATCTTT.